These 5 T cell receptor beta chains came from one sample sequenced in a study of T cell responses to AZD1222 COVID-19 vaccine (TCRdb year 2021). The sample's time point, from its label and the paper: baseline before first vaccination. The library was prepared using the immunoSEQ multiplex PCR assay. The table was pulled from immuneACCESS by TCRdb, which kept in-frame rearrangements only. Such tables lose some clones; where checked, under half of the loss comes from unresolved V genes, and the rest has no known cause. This sample is represented by 100,000 to 150,000 clones; approximately 85% of them were singletons. The ten largest make up approximately 6.2% of the sample. The sample was peripheral blood, taken on day 0 of AZD1222 vaccination. The receptors originated from an adult in good health.

A few counts support this clone. The rearrangement joins TRBV18 to TRBJ2-7, with D uncertain. The CDR3 contains 13 residues. V lost 2 bases and J 6 bases, leaving 11 bases between the germline ends. CDR1 and CDR2 from the germline V gene are KGHSH and LQKENI. CDR3 bases: TGTGCCAGCTCACCAAGGCAGGTGGGCGAGCAGTACTTC. Its protein product is CASSPRQVGEQYF. Filled out from reference TRBV18 and TRBJ2-7, the complete variable domain reads NAGVMQNPRHLVRRRGQEARLRCSPMKGHSHVYWYRQLPEEGLKFMVYLQKENIIDESGMPKERFSAEFPKEGPSILRIQQVVRGDSAAYFCASSPRQVGEQYFGPGTRLTVT.

This chain uses TRBV7-9 with TRBJ1-3; D possibly corresponds to TRBD1 (5 bases). Germline assignment: CDR1 SEHNR and CDR2 FQNEAQ (reference sequence). V gave up 4 bases and J gave up 0 bases, with 7 bases separating them. CDR3 length equals 14 residues. CDR3 sequence reads: CASSSGGSGNTIYF. The CDR3 coding sequence is TGTGCCAGCAGCTCTGGGGGCTCTGGAAACACCATATATTTT.

This chain uses TRBV7-9 with TRBJ2-7; D remains unclear. CDR3 size: 12 residues. The germline CDR1 and CDR2 sequences are SEHNR and FQNEAQ (reference sequence). The V and J ends lost 2 bases and 6 bases respectively, with 8 bases between them. The CDR3 spells CASSLLVGEQYF. The CDR3 DNA reads as TGTGCCAGCAGCTTATTAGTAGGCGAGCAGTACTTC.

The chain recombines TRBV3-1 (or the pseudogene TRBV3-2) with TRBJ1-1; 8 bases fit TRBD1. V lost 1 base, J lost 5 bases, and 6 bases stayed unmatched. This CDR3 contains 15 residues. Looked up from germline, CDR1 is LGHDT and CDR2 is YNNKEL (reference sequence). CDR3 region: CASSQGPGGFTEAFF. The CDR3 DNA follows: TGTGCCAGCAGCCAAGGTCCAGGGGGCTTTACTGAAGCTTTCTTT.

This clone has a single count. The CDR3 is CASSIGRTTDTQYF. DNA of the CDR3: TGTGCCAGTAGTATCGGCAGGACCACAGATACGCAGTATTTT. This chain joins TRBV19 and TRBJ2-3; D unclear. Trimming removed 3 bases from V and 2 bases from J, with 9 bases in between. This CDR3 is built from 14 residues. Germline CDR1 LNHDA, CDR2 SQIVND (reference sequence).